These T cell receptor beta chains were read from a single sample in a study of early T cells in non-severe SARS-CoV-2 infection. MiXCR, applied by TCRdb to the 5' RACE reads, yields one record per CDR3 protein. The sample holds around 61,000 distinct CDR3 sequences, 9.5% to 14% seen once. The sample taken for sequencing was whole blood. These receptors all come from an adult who was a healthcare worker with PCR-confirmed SARS-CoV-2 infection or an uninfected control (not recorded which). Each CDR3 is given with its conserved first and last residue. The order of the fields is clone size, J gene, D gene, V gene, CDR3 protein, CDR3 DNA. D genes are given only for firm matches. Not all rows give a size; the values are once, few, many and, for expanded clones, a class.

>-|TRBJ1-4|-|TRBV29-1
CSVEVDEKLFF
TGCAGCGTTGAAGTGGATGAAAAACTGTTTTTT
>many|TRBJ2-1|TRBD2|TRBV30
CAWRGGSSSYNEQFF
TGTGCCTGGAGGGGGGGGTCGAGCTCCTACAATGAGCAGTTCTTC
>-|TRBJ1-1|TRBD1|TRBV5-1
CASRKDRSNTEAFF
TGCGCCAGCAGAAAGGACAGGTCCAACACTGAAGCATTCTTT
>many|TRBJ1-2|TRBD1|TRBV7-9
CASSSVTGGLPEGYTF
TGTGCCAGCAGCTCTGTTACAGGGGGCCTACCGGAGGGCTACACCTTC
>-|TRBJ1-6|-|TRBV4-3
CASSPGTGTNSPLHF
TGCGCCAGCAGTCCGGGGACGGGTACGAATTCACCCCTCCACTTT
>few|TRBJ1-2|-|TRBV3-1
CASSRVLSGGYTF
TGTGCCAGCAGCCGAGTCCTCTCTGGAGGCTACACCTTC
>few|TRBJ1-5|-|TRBV28
CASRSGTLNQPQHF
TGTGCCAGCAGATCCGGGACACTCAATCAGCCCCAGCATTTT
>-|TRBJ2-2|TRBD2|TRBV5-1
CASSSLTSGGKIGELFF
TGCGCCAGCAGCTCGTTGACTAGCGGGGGTAAGATCGGGGAGCTGTTTTTT
>many|TRBJ1-1|-|TRBV5-1
CASTVERNTEAFF
TGCGCCAGCACCGTTGAACGGAACACTGAAGCTTTCTTT
>few|TRBJ2-7|TRBD2|TRBV12-3/TRBV12-4
CASSLAGLASSYEQYF
TGTGCCAGCAGTTTAGCGGGACTAGCAAGCTCCTACGAGCAGTACTTC
>-|TRBJ2-2|-|TRBV6-2/TRBV6-3
CASSRTSGELFF
TGTGCCAGCAGCCGGACATCAGGGGAGCTGTTTTTT
>many|TRBJ2-7|-|TRBV20-1
CSARDPKWDSEQYF
TGCAGTGCTAGAGATCCTAAATGGGACTCCGAGCAGTACTTC
>many|TRBJ2-5|-|TRBV7-9
CASSPSRNRYQETQYF
TGTGCCAGCAGCCCCTCGAGGAATCGGTACCAAGAGACCCAGTACTTC
>many|TRBJ2-1|TRBD2|TRBV18
CASSPGTSGSYNEQFF
TGTGCCAGCTCACCCGGGACTAGCGGCTCCTACAATGAGCAGTTCTTC
>-|TRBJ2-7|-|TRBV3-1
CASSQAGNSYEQYF
TGTGCCAGCAGCCAGGCAGGGAATTCCTACGAGCAGTACTTC
>many|TRBJ1-5|-|TRBV7-3
CASSYMNEVGEPQHF
TGTGCCAGCAGCTACATGAATGAGGTTGGGGAGCCCCAGCATTTT
>-|TRBJ2-1|-|TRBV9
CASSVETGPLAHNEQFF
TGTGCCAGCAGCGTAGAGACCGGGCCACTAGCCCACAATGAGCAGTTCTTC
>many|TRBJ2-7|-|TRBV11-2
CASSLPPRAPTYEQYF
TGTGCCAGCAGCCTACCTCCCCGGGCACCAACCTACGAGCAGTACTTC
>-|TRBJ1-2|-|TRBV5-1
CASSPLQVIRNYGYTF
TGCGCCAGCAGCCCGCTGCAGGTGATCCGAAACTATGGCTACACCTTC
>many|TRBJ2-1|-|TRBV27
CASSSVWGAMLSYNEQFF
TGTGCCAGCAGTTCCGTTTGGGGGGCTATGCTCTCCTACAATGAGCAGTTCTTC
>many|TRBJ2-3|TRBD1|TRBV24-1
CATSARGGVTDTQYF
TGTGCCACCAGTGCCCGAGGGGGCGTCACAGATACGCAGTATTTT
>few|TRBJ2-3|-|TRBV7-2
CASSGALGRGGLGDTQYF
TGTGCCAGCAGCGGGGCCCTCGGGCGCGGGGGCCTGGGGGATACGCAGTATTTT
>many|TRBJ2-1|TRBD2|TRBV7-2
CASNAGGVYNEQFF
TGTGCCAGCAACGCGGGGGGGGTTTACAATGAGCAGTTCTTC
>few|TRBJ1-1|-|TRBV12-3/TRBV12-4
CASSFSRESNTEAFF
TGTGCCAGCAGTTTCTCCAGGGAATCGAACACTGAAGCTTTCTTT
>many|TRBJ2-7|TRBD1|TRBV5-1
CASSPTLRTGGIYEQYF
TGCGCCAGCAGCCCTACCCTCAGGACAGGGGGCATCTACGAGCAGTACTTC
>many|TRBJ2-2|-|TRBV27
CASSPGGQALGELFF
TGTGCCAGCAGTCCGGGAGGACAGGCCCTCGGGGAGCTGTTTTTT
>-|TRBJ2-5|-|TRBV7-2
CASSSGQQETQYF
TGTGCCAGCAGTAGCGGTCAACAAGAGACCCAGTACTTC
>once|TRBJ1-4|-|TRBV20-1
CSAPGMWLLLDCDNEKLFF
TGCAGTGCCCCCGGAATGTGGCTTCTGCTTGATTGTGATAATGAAAAACTGTTTTTT
>many|TRBJ1-1|-|TRBV7-8
CASSLGDFVNTEAFF
TGTGCCAGCAGCTTAGGGGACTTCGTGAACACTGAAGCTTTCTTT
>many|TRBJ2-1|-|TRBV6-2/TRBV6-3
CASSYPVGSRGNEQFF
TGTGCCAGCAGTTACCCAGTGGGCTCCCGAGGCAATGAGCAGTTCTTC
>-|TRBJ2-3|TRBD1|TRBV29-1
CSVWTGSTDTQYF
TGCAGCGTTTGGACAGGGAGCACAGATACGCAGTATTTT